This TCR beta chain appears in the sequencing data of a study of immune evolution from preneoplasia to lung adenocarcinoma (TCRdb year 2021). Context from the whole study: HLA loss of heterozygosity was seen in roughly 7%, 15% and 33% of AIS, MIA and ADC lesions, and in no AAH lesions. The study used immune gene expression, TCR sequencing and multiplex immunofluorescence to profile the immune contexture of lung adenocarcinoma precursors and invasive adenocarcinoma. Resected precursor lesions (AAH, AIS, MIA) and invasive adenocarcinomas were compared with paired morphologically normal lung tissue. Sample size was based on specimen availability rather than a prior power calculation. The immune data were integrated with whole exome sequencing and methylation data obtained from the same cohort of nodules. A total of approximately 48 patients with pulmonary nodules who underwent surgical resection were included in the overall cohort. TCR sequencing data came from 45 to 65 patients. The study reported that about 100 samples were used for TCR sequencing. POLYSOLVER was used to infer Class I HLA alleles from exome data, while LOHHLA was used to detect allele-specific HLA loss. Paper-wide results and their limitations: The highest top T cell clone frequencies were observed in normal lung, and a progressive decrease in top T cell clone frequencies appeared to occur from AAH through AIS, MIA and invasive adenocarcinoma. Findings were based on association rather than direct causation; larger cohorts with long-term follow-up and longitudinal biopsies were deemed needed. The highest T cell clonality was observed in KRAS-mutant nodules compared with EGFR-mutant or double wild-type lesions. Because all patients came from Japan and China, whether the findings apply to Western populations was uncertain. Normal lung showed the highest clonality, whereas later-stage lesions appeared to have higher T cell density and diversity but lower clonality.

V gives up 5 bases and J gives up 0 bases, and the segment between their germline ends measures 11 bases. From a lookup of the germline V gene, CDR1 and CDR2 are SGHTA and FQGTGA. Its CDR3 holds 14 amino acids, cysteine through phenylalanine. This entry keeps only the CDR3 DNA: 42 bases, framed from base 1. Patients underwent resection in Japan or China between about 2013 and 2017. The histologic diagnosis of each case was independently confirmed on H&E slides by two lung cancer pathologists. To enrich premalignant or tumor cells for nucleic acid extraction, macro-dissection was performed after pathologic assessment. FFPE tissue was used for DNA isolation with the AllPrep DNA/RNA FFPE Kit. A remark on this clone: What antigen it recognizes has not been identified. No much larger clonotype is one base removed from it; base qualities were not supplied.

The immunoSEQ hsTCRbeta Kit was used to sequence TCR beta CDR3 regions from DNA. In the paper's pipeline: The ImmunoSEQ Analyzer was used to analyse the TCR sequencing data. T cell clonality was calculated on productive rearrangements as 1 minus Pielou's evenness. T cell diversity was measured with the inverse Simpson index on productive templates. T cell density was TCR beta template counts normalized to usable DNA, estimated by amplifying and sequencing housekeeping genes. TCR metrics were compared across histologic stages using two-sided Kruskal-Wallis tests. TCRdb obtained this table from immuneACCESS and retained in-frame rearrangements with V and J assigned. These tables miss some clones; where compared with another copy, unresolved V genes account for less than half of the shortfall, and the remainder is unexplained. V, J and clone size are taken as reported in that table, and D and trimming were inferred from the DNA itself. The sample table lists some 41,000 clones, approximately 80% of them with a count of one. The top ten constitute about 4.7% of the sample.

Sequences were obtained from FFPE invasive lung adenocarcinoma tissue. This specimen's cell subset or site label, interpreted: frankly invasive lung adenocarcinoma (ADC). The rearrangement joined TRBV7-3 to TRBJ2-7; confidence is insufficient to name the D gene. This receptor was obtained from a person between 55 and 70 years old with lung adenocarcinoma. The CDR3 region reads CASSPGRNSYEQYF. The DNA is TGTGCCAGCAGCCCCGGACGGAACTCCTACGAGCAGTACTTC.